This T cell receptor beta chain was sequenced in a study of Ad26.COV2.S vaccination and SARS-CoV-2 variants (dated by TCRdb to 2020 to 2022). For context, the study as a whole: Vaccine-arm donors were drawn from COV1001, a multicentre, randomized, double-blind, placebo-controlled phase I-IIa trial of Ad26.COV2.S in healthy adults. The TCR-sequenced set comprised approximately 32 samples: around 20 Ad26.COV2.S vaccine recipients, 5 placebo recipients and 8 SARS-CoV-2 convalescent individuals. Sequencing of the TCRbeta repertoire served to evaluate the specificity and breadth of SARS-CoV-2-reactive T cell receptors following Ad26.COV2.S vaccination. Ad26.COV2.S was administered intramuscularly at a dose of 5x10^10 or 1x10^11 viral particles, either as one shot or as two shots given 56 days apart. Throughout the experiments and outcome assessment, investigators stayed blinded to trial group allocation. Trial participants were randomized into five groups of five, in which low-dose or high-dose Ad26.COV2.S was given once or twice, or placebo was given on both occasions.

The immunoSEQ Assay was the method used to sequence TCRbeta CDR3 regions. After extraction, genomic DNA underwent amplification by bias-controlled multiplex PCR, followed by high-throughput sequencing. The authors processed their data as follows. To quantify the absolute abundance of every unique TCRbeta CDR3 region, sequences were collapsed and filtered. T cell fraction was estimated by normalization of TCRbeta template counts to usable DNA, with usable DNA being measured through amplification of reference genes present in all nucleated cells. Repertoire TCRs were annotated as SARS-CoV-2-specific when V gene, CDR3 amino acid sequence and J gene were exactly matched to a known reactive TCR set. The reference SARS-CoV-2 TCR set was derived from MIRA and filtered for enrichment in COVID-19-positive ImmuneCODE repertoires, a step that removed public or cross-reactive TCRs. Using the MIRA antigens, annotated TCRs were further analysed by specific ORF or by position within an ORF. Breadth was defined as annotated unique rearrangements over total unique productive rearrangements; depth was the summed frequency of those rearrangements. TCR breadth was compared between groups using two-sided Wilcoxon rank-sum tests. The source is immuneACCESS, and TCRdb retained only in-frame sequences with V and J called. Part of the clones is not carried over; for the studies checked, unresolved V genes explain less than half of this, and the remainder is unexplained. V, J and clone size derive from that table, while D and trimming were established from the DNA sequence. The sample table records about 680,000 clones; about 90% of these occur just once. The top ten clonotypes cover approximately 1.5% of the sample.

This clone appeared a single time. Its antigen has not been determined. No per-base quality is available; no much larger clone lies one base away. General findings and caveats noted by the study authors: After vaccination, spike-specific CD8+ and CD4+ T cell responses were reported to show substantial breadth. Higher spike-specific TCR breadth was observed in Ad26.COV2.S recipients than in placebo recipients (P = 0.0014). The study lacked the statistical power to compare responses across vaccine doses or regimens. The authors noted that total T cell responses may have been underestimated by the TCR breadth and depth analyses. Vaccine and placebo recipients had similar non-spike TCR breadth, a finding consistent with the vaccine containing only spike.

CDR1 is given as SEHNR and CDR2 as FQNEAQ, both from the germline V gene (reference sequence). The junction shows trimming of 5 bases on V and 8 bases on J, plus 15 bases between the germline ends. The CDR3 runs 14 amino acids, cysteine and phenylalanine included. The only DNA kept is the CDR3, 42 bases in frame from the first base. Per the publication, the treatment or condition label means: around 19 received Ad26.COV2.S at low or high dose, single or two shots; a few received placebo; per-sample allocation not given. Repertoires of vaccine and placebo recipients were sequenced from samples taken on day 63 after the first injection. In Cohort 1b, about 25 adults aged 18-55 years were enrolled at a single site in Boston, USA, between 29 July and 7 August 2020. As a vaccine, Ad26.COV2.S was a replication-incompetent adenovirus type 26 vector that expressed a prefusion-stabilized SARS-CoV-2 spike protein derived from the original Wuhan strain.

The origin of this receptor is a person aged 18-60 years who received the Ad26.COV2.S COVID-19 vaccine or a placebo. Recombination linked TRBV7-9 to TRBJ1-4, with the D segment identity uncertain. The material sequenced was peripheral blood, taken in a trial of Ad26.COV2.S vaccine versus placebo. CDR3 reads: CASSKASLGEKLFF. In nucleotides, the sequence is TGTGCCAGCAGCAAGGCGTCTCTTGGGGAAAAACTGTTTTTT.